What follows is one T cell receptor beta chain and its context. Antigen: not known. The CDR3 goes on 3 residues after the read ends, and that part is filled in from the germline J gene. This table comes from immunoSEQ multiplex PCR, and its TCRdb copy is limited to in-frame clones, with some not included. The sample table includes more than 20,000 clones. This entry belongs to a study of T cells in women clearing cervical HPV infection. Across the study: For cases, blood was sampled a median roughly 150 days after lesion detection, interquartile range roughly 90 to 210 days. Regarding the study as a whole: Combining TCR richness with V gene abundances gave approximately 0.8 AUC. TRBV6-7 relative abundance averaged around 0.11% in cases and 0.15% to 0.2% in controls. Timing of associations relative to infection is unclear; T-cell subsets were not isolated.

This CDR3 spans 15 amino acids. CDR1 and CDR2 from the germline V gene are SGHTA and FQGNSA. The rearrangement uses TRBV7-2 and TRBJ2-2; 8 bases agree with TRBD1. The TCR sequence derives from a woman aged 18-70 years with a cervical HPV16 infection that either progressed to CIN3+ or cleared (not recorded which). The sequenced sample was blood buffy coat. The sequenced part of the CDR3 DNA is TGTGCCAGCAGCTCCGCCGACAGGGGTTGGTCACCG. This sequence encodes CASSSADRGWSP. The complete CDR3 protein is CASSSADRGWSPLFF. The entire variable domain, with the rest obtained from reference TRBV7-2 and TRBJ2-2, is as follows: GAGVSQSPSNKVTEKGKDVELRCDPISGHTALYWYRQSLGQGLEFLIYFQGNSAPDKSGLPSDRFSAERTGGSVSTLTIQRTQQEDSAVYLCASSSADRGWSPLFFGEGSRLTVL.